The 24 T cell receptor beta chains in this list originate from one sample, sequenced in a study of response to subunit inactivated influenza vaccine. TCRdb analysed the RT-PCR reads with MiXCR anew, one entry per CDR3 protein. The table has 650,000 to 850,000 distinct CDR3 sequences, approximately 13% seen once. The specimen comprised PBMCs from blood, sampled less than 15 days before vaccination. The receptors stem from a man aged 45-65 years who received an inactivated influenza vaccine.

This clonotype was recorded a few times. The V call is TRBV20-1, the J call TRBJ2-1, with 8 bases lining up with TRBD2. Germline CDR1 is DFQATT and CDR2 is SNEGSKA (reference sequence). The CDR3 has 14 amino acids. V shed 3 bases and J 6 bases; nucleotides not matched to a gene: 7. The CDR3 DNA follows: TGCAGTGCTAGTTTCCAGCGGGAGAGCAATGAGCAGTTCTTC. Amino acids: CSASFQRESNEQFF.

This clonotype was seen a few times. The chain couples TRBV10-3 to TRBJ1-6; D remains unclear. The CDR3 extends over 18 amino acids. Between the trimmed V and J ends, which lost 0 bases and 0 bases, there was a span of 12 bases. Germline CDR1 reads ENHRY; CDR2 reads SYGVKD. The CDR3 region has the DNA TGTGCCATCAGTGAGTCGGGCAGCTCGAGCTCCTATAATTCACCCCTCCACTTT. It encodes CAISESGSSSSYNSPLHF.

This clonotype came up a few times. The CDR3 reads CASMTANTGELFF. As DNA, the CDR3 is TGTGCCAGCATGACAGCGAACACCGGGGAGCTGTTTTTT. This chain uses TRBV6-6 with TRBJ2-2; D is possibly TRBD1 (5 bases). Germline CDR1 MNHNY, CDR2 SVGAGI (reference sequence). The V end was cut by 7 bases, the J end by 0 bases, with 6 bases between. The CDR3 is made up of 13 amino acids.

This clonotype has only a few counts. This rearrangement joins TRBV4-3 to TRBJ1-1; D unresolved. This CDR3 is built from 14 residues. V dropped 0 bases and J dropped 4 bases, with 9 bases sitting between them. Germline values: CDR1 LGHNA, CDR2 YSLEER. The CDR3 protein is CASSQDWRSTEAFF. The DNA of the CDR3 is TGCGCCAGCAGCCAAGACTGGAGGAGCACTGAAGCTTTCTTT.

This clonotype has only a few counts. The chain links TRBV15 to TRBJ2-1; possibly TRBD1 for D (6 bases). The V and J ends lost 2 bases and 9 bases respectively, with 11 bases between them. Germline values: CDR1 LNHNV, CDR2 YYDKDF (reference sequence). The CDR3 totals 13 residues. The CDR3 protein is CATSRYRAGEQFF. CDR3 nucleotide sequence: TGTGCCACCAGCAGATACAGGGCAGGTGAGCAGTTCTTC.

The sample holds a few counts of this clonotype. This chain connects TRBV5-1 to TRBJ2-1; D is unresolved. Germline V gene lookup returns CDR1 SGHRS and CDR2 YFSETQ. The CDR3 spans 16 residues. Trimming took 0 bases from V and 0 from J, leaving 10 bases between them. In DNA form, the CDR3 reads TGCGCCAGCAGCTTGGAGGCGCCCAGCTCCTACAATGAGCAGTTCTTC. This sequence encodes CASSLEAPSSYNEQFF.

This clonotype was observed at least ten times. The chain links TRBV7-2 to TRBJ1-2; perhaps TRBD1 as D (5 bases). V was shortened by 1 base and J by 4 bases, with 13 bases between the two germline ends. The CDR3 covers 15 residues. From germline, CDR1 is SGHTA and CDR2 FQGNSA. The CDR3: CASSLVTGGGYGYTF. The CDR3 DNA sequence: TGTGCCAGCAGCTTAGTAACAGGCGGAGGCTATGGCTACACCTTC. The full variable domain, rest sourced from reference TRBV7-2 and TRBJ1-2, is GAGVSQSPSNKVTEKGKDVELRCDPISGHTALYWYRQSLGQGLEFLIYFQGNSAPDKSGLPSDRFSAERTGGSVSTLTIQRTQQEDSAVYLCASSLVTGGGYGYTFGSGTRLTVV.

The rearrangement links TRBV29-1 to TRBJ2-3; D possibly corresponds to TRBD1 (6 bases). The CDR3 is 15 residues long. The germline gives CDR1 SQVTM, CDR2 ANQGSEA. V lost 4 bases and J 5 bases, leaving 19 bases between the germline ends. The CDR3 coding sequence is TGCAGCGTTGCCCAGGCAGGGGCCATTGGAGATACGCAGTATTTT. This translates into CSVAQAGAIGDTQYF.

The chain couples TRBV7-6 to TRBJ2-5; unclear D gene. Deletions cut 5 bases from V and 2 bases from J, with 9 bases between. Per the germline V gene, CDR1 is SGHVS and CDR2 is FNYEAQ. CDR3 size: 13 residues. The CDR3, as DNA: TGTGCCAGCAGCAGGGTCGTACAAGAGACCCAGTACTTC. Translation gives CASSRVVQETQYF.

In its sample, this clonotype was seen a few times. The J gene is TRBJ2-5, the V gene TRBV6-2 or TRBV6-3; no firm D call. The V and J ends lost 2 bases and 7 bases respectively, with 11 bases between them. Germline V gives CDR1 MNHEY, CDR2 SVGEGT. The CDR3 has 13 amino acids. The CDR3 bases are TGTGCCAGCAGTTACCTTCAATCGGGGACCCAGTACTTC. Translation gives CASSYLQSGTQYF.

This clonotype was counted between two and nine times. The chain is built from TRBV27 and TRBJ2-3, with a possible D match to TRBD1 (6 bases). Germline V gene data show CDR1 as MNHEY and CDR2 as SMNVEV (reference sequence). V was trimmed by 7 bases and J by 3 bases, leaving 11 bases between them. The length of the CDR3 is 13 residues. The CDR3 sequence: CASILQGTDTQYF. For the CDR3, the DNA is TGTGCCAGCATCCTCCAGGGGACAGATACGCAGTATTTT.

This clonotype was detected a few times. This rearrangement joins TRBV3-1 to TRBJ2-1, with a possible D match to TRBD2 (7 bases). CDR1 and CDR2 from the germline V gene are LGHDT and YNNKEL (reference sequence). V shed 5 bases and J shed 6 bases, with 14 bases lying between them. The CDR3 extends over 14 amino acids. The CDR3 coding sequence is TGTGCCAGCAGCTCTAGGGGGGGGCTCAATGAGCAGTTCTTC. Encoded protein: CASSSRGGLNEQFF.

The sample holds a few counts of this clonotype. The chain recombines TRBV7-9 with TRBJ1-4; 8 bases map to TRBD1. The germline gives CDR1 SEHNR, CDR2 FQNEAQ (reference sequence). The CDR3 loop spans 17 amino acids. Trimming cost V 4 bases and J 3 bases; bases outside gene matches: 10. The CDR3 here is CASSYTGGGSANEKLFF. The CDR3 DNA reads TGTGCCAGCAGCTACACAGGGGGAGGCTCGGCTAATGAAAAACTGTTTTTT.

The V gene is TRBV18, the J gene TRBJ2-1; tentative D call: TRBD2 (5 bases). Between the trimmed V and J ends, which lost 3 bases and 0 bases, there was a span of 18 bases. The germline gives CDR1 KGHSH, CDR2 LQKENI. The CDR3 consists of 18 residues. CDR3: CASSPGFIKRDSYNEQFF. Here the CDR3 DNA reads TGTGCCAGCTCACCGGGGTTTATCAAACGGGACTCCTACAATGAGCAGTTCTTC. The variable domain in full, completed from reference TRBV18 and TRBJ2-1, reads NAGVMQNPRHLVRRRGQEARLRCSPMKGHSHVYWYRQLPEEGLKFMVYLQKENIIDESGMPKERFSAEFPKEGPSILRIQQVVRGDSAAYFCASSPGFIKRDSYNEQFFGPGTRLTVL.

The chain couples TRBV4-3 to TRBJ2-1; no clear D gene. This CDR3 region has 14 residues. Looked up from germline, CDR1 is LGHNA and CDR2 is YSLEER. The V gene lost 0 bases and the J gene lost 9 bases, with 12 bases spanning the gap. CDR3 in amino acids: CASSQDLSLGEQFF. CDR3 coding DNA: TGCGCCAGCAGCCAAGACCTCTCCTTGGGTGAGCAGTTCTTC.

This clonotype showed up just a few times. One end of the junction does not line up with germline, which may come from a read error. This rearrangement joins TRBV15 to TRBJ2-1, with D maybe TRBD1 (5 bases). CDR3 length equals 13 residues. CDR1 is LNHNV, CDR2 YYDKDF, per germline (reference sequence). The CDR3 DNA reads TGTGCAACCAGTGGGGCCCCCTACAATGAGCAGTTCTTC. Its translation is CATSGAPYNEQFF.

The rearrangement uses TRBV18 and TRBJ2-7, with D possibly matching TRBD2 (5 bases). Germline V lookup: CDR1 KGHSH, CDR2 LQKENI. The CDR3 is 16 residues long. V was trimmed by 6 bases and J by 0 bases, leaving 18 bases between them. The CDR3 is CASSPNIASSSYEQYF. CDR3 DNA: TGTGCCAGCTCGCCGAATATAGCGTCAAGCTCCTACGAGCAGTACTTC.

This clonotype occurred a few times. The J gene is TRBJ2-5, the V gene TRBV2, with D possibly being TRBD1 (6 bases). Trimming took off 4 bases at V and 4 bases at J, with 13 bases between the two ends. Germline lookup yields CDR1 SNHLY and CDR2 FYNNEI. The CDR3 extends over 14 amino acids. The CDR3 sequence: CASSVQGMGETQYF. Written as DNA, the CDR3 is TGTGCCAGCAGTGTACAGGGCATGGGAGAGACCCAGTACTTC.

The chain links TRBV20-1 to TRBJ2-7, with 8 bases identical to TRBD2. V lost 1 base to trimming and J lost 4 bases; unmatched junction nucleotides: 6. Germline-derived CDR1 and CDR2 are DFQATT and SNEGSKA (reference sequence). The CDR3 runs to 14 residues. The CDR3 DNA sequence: TGCAGTGCTAGAGTCGTACTAGCGGATTACGAGCAGTACTTC. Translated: CSARVVLADYEQYF.

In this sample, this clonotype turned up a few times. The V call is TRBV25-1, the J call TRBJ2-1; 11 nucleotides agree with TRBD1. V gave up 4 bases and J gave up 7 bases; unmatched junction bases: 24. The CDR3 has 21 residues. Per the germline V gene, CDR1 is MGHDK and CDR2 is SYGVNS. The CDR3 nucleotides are TGTGCCAGCAGTGTCTTTACTCTCCGGGACAGGGGGTTAAAATCCCGAAATGAGCAGTTCTTC. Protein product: CASSVFTLRDRGLKSRNEQFF.

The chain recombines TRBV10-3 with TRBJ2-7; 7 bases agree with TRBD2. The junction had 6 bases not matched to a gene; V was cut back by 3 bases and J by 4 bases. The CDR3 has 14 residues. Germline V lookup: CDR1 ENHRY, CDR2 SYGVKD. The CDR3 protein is CAISDIGGSYEQYF. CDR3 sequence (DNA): TGTGCCATCAGTGATATTGGCGGGAGTTACGAGCAGTACTTC.

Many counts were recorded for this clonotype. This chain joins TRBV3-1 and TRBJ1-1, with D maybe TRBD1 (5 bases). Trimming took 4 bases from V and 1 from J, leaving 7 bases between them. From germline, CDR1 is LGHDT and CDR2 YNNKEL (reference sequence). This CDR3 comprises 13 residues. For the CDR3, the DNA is TGTGCCAGCAGCCCGGGACGGAACACTGAAGCTTTCTTT. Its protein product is CASSPGRNTEAFF. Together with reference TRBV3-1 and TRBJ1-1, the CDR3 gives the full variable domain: DTAVSQTPKYLVTQMGNDKSIKCEQNLGHDTMYWYKQDSKKFLKIMFSYNNKELIINETVPNRFSPKSPDKAHLNLHINSLELGDSAVYFCASSPGRNTEAFFGQGTRLTVV.

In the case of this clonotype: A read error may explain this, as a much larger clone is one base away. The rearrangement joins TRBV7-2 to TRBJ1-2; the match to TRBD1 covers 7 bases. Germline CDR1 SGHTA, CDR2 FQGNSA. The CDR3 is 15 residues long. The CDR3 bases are TGTGCCATCAGCCTCAACAGGGGATTAGGCTATGGCTACACCTTC. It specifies CAISLNRGLGYGYTF.

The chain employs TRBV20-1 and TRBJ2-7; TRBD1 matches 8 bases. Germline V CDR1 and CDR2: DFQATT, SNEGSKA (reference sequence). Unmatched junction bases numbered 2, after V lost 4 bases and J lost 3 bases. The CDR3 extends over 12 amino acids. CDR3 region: CSANGQGYEQYF. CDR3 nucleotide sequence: TGCAGTGCTAACGGACAGGGCTACGAGCAGTACTTC.